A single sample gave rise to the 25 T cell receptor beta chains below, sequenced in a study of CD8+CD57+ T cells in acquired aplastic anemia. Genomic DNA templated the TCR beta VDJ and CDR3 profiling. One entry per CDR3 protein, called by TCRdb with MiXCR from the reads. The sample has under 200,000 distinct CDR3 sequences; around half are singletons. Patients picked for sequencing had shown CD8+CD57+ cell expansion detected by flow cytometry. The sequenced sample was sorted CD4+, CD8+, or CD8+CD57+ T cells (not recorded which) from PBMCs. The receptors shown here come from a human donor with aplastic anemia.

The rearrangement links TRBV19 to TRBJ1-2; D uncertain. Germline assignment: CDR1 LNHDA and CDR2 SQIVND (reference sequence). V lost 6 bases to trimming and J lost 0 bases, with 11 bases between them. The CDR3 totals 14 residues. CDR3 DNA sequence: TGTGCCAGTAGGGTGGGCATGGCTAACTATGGCTACACCTTC. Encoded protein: CASRVGMANYGYTF.

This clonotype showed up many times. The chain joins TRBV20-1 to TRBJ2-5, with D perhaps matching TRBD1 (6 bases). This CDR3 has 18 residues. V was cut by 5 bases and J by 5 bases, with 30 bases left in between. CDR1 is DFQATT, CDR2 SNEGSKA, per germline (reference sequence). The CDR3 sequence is CSAPSFYLGHPSLETQYF. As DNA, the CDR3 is TGCAGTGCTCCTTCGTTTTACTTGGGACACCCCTCCCTTGAGACCCAGTACTTC.

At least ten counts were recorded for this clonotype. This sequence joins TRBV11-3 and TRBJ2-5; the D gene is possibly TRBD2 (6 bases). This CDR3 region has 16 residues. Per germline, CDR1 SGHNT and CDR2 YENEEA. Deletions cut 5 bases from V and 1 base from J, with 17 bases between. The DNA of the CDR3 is TGTGCCAGCAGCCGAATCCGGGACTTTCCCCAAGAGACCCAGTACTTC. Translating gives CASSRIRDFPQETQYF.

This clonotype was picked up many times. The CDR3 coding sequence is TGTGCCAGCAGCCGAACAGGGGCTGACGTCTACGAGCAGTACTTC. It yields the protein CASSRTGADVYEQYF. The genes are TRBV27 and TRBJ2-7, with TRBD1 matching over 7 bases. The CDR3 is 15 amino acids. Germline CDR1 MNHEY, CDR2 SMNVEV (reference sequence). After removal of 6 bases from V and 3 bases from J, the junction contained 11 bases not matched to a gene.

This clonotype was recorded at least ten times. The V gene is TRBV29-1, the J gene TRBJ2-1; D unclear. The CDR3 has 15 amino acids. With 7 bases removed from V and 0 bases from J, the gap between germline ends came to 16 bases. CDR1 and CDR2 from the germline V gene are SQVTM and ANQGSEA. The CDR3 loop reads CSARTLYSSYNEQFF. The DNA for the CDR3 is TGCAGCGCCCGGACGCTTTACAGCTCCTACAATGAGCAGTTCTTC.

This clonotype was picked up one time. The CDR3 region is CAISPTGAGETQYF. As DNA, the CDR3 is TGTGCCATCAGCCCGACAGGGGCAGGCGAGACCCAGTACTTC. The chain couples TRBV10-3 to TRBJ2-5; 8 nucleotides agree with TRBD1. The CDR3 loop spans 14 amino acids. V dropped 6 bases and J dropped 5; count of bases not matched to a gene: 8. The germline gives CDR1 ENHRY, CDR2 SYGVKD.

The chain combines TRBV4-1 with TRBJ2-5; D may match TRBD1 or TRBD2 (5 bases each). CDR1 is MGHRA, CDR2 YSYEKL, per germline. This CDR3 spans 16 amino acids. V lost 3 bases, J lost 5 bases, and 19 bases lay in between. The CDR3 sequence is CASSQVTGTQGETQYF. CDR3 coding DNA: TGCGCCAGCAGCCAGGTCACCGGGACGCAGGGCGAGACCCAGTACTTC.

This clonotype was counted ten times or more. The CDR3 here is CASSYDSNTEAFF. The DNA of the CDR3 is TGTGCCAGCAGTTACGATAGCAACACTGAAGCTTTCTTT. This chain joins TRBV6-5 and TRBJ1-1; unclear D gene. V was trimmed by 2 bases and J by 2 bases, leaving 6 bases between them. The germline gives CDR1 MNHEY, CDR2 SVGAGI. This CDR3 is 13 amino acids long.

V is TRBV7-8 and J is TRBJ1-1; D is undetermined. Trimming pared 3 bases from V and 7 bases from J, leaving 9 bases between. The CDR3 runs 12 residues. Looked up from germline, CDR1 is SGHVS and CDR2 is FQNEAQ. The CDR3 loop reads CASSFGSLEAFF. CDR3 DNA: TGTGCCAGCAGCTTCGGCTCCCTTGAAGCTTTCTTT.

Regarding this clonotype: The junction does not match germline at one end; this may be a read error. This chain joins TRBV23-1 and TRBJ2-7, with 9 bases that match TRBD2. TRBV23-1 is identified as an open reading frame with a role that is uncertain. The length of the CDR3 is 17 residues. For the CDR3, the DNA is TGTGCCAGCAGTCACCCCGCTAGCGGGACCTTAGGGTACGAGCAGTACTTC. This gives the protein CASSHPASGTLGYEQYF.

In DNA form, the CDR3 reads TGTGCCAGCAGCAACGATTACATCTACGAGCAGTACTTC. This sequence encodes CASSNDYIYEQYF. V usage is TRBV7-9 and J usage is TRBJ2-7; D is unclear. The CDR3 sequence is 13 residues long. V lost 5 bases and J 3 bases, leaving 11 bases between the germline ends. Germline CDR1 SEHNR, CDR2 FQNEAQ (reference sequence).

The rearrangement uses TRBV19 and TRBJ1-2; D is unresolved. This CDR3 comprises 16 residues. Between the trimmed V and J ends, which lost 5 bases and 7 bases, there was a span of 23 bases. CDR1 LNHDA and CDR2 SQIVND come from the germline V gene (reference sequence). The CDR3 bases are TGTGCCAGTAGTGCCAATAATCGACACCCCGTGGGTGGCTACACCTTC. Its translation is CASSANNRHPVGGYTF.

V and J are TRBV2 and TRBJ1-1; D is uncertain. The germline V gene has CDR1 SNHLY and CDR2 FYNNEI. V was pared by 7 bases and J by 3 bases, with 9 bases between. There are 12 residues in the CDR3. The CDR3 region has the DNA TGTGCCAGCAAAGCGGAGTACACTGAAGCTTTCTTT. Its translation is CASKAEYTEAFF.

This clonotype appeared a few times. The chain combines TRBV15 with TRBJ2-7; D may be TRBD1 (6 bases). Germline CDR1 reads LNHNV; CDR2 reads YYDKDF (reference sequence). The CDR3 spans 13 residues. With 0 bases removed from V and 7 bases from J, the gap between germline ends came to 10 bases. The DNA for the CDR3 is TGTGCCACCAGCAGAGACAGGGGTTTGGAGCAGTACTTC. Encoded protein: CATSRDRGLEQYF.

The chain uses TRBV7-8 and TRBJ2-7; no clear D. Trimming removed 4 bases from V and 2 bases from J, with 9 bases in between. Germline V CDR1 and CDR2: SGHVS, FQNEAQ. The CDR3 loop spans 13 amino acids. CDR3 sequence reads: CASSSDGPYEQYF. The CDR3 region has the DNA TGTGCCAGCAGCTCGGACGGTCCCTACGAGCAGTACTTC.

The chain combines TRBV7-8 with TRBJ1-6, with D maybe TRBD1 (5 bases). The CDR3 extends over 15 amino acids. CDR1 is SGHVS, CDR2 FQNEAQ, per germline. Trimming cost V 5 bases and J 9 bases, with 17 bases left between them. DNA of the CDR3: TGTGCCAGCAGCATGGCCGACAGCCGCGGTTCACCCCTCCACTTT. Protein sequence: CASSMADSRGSPLHF.

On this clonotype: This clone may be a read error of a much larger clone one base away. This CDR3 reads CASCPGDTYEQYF. The DNA for the CDR3 is TGTGCCAGCTGTCCAGGGGATACCTACGAGCAGTACTTC. The chain is built from TRBV19 and TRBJ2-7; TRBD1 is a possible D gene (6 bases). Germline values: CDR1 LNHDA, CDR2 SQIVND (reference sequence). Trimming shortened V by 9 bases and J by 2 bases, and 14 bases separated the two germline ends. CDR3 length: 13 amino acids.

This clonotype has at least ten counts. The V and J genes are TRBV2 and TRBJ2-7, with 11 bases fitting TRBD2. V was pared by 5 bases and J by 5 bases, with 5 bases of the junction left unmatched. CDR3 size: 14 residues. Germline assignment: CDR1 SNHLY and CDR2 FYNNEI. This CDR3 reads CASSRASGRHEQYF. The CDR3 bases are TGTGCCAGCAGTCGGGCTAGCGGGAGGCACGAGCAGTACTTC.

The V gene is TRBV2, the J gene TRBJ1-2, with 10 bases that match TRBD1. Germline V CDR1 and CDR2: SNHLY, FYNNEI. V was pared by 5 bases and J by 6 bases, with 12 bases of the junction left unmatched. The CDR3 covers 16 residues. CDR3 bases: TGTGCCAGCAGTTCTATGACAGGGGGCGCAGGAAATGGCTACACCTTC. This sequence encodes CASSSMTGGAGNGYTF.

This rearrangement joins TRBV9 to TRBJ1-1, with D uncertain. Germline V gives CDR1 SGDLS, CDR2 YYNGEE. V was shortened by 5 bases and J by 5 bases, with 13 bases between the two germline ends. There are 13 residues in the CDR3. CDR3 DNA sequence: TGTGCCAGCAGTTACTCGATGACGACTGAAGCTTTCTTT. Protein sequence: CASSYSMTTEAFF.

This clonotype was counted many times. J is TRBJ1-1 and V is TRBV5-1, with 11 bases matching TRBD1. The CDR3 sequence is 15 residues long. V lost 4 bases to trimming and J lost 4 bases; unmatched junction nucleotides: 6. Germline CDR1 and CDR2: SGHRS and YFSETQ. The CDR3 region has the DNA TGCGCCAGCAGCCCCGCCGGGACAGGGGGCACTGAAGCTTTCTTT. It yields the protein CASSPAGTGGTEAFF.

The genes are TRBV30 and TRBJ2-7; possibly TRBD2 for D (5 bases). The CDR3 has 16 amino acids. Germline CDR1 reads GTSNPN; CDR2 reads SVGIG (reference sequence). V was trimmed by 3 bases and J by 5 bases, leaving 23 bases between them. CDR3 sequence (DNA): TGTGCCTGGAGGAGTATCGGGGATGCTCCTGGGCACGAGCAGTACTTC. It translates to CAWRSIGDAPGHEQYF.

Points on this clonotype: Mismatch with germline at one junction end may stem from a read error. CDR3 sequence reads: CASSKRTSGSYNEQCF. CDR3 nucleotide sequence: TGTGCCAGCAGTAAGCGGACTAGCGGGAGTTACAACGAGCAGTGCTTC. The J gene is TRBJ2-7, the V gene TRBV25-1, with 13 bases fitting TRBD2. The length of the CDR3 is 16 residues. Per the germline V gene, CDR1 is MGHDK and CDR2 is SYGVNS.

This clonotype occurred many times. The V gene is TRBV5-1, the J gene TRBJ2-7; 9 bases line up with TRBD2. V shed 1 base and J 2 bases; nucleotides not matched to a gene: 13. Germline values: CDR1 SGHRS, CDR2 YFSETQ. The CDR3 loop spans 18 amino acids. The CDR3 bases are TGCGCCAGCAGCTTGTCACCCCTTTTGGCTAGCGGGACCTACGAGCAGTACTTC. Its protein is CASSLSPLLASGTYEQYF.

CDR3 residues: CASSQGRATDTQYF. CDR3 bases: TGCGCCAGCAGCCAGGGCAGGGCTACAGATACGCAGTATTTT. The chain is built from TRBV4-3 and TRBJ2-3; perhaps TRBD1 as D (5 bases). The CDR3 is 14 residues long. Trimming shortened V by 3 bases and J by 3 bases, and 10 bases separated the two germline ends. Germline loops: CDR1 LGHNA, CDR2 YSLEER.